This T cell receptor beta chain was sequenced during a study of cytomegalovirus exposure and HLA in healthy donors. Findings and limits, study-wide: TCR beta V segments were, for the most part, productive about 87% or about 30% of the time in an earlier analysis. A highly shared variant cluster was judged a likely technical artifact.

On this clone itself: Its specificity is not known.

As for the donors, each was a healthy bone marrow donor. With 60 Vbeta and 13 Jbeta primers, the PCR was carried out. Assay: immunoSEQ multiplex PCR; the TCRdb copy retains only in-frame clones and omits some. The sample lists about 120,000 clones, around 79% seen once, with around 4.2% in the top ten. The CDR3 loop spans 16 amino acids. Trimming at V came to 3 bases and at J to 7 bases, leaving 9 bases not matched to a gene. Germline loops: CDR1 SGHTS, CDR2 YDEGEE. The sample was PBMCs. The chain combines TRBV5-8 with TRBJ2-7; the match to TRBD2 covers 14 bases. This TCR derives from a woman aged 40-49 years in good health and CMV-seronegative. The CDR3 DNA reads TGTGCCAGCAGCTGGGCCGGGACTAGCGGGAGCGGGGAGCAGTACTTC. Its protein product is CASSWAGTSGSGEQYF.